Below, 30 T cell receptor beta chains from the same sample are listed, as sequenced in a study of cytomegalovirus exposure and HLA in healthy donors. The PCR employed 60 Vbeta primers together with 13 Jbeta primers. Data came from immunoSEQ multiplex PCR; TCRdb stores just in-frame clones and leaves some out. The sample has 150,000 or so clones; approximately 80% are singletons. The sequencing input was PBMCs. The receptors derive from a man aged 50-60 years in good health and CMV-seronegative.

Written as DNA, the CDR3 is TGTGCCAGCACCCTATATAGTTTCGGAGATGGCTACACCTTC. It codes for CASTLYSFGDGYTF. The rearrangement links TRBV7-9 to TRBJ1-2; D call uncertain. The V gene's germline CDR1 is SEHNR and CDR2 FQNEAQ (reference sequence). The V gene lost 7 bases and the J gene lost 6 bases, with 18 bases spanning the gap. The CDR3 runs to 14 residues. Variable domain in full (rest from reference TRBV7-9 and TRBJ1-2): DTGVSQNPRHKITKRGQNVTFRCDPISEHNRLYWYRQTLGQGPEFLTYFQNEAQLEKSRLLSDRFSAERPKGSFSTLEIQRTEQGDSAMYLCASTLYSFGDGYTFGSGTRLTVV.

The V call is TRBV7-2, the J call TRBJ1-2; 7 nucleotides align to TRBD1. Germline CDR1 SGHTA, CDR2 FQGNSA. V shed 3 bases, J shed 8 bases, and the junction held 12 bases outside the gene matches. The CDR3 spans 15 residues. In DNA form, the CDR3 reads TGTGCCAGCAGCTTCCAGGGACAGACAATGGGGGGCTACACCTTC. Translating it yields CASSFQGQTMGGYTF.

The rearrangement links TRBV5-8 to TRBJ2-1; 9 bases line up with TRBD1. Germline CDR1 SGHTS, CDR2 YDEGEE. Losses at the gene ends were 4 bases for V and 5 bases for J; bases not matched to a gene: 10. The CDR3 loop spans 16 amino acids. The CDR3 loop reads CASSHGGTGTHNEQFF. Written as DNA, the CDR3 is TGTGCCAGCAGCCACGGAGGGACAGGGACCCACAATGAGCAGTTCTTC. Full variable domain (missing parts from reference TRBV5-8 and TRBJ2-1): EAGVTQSPTHLIKTRGQQATLRCSPISGHTSVYWYQQALGLGLQFLLWYDEGEERNRGNFPPRFSGRQFPNYSSELNVNALELEDSALYLCASSHGGTGTHNEQFFGPGTRLTVL.

The chain recombines TRBV18 with TRBJ1-1; D ambiguous. CDR1 is KGHSH, CDR2 LQKENI, per germline. This CDR3 has 15 residues. V was cut by 2 bases and J by 0 bases, with 10 bases left in between. In nucleotides, the CDR3 is TGTGCCAGCTCACCAGGTGGGAGGATGAACACTGAAGCTTTCTTT. Translation: CASSPGGRMNTEAFF.

J is TRBJ2-7 and V is TRBV6-1; maybe TRBD1 (5 bases). V shed 6 bases and J shed 2 bases, with 11 bases lying between them. The CDR3 spans 13 residues. Germline CDR1 reads MNHNS; CDR2 reads SASEGT. The DNA of the CDR3 is TGTGCCAGCAGAATGACAGTTACCTACGAGCAGTACTTC. This sequence encodes CASRMTVTYEQYF.

This clone has just one count. The chain links TRBV2 to TRBJ2-1; D might be TRBD2 (6 bases). Germline V gene sequence: CDR1 SNHLY, CDR2 FYNNEI. This CDR3 spans 15 amino acids. The V gene lost 6 bases and the J gene lost 0 bases, with 12 bases spanning the gap. As DNA, the CDR3 is TGTGCCAGCAGCTTAGCGGAAGGCTCCTACAATGAGCAGTTCTTC. Translating it yields CASSLAEGSYNEQFF.

The chain joins TRBV2 to TRBJ1-5, with 8 bases identical to TRBD1. This CDR3 spans 17 amino acids. CDR1 and CDR2 from the germline V gene are SNHLY and FYNNEI. Losses at the gene ends were 3 bases for V and 2 bases for J; bases not matched to a gene: 9. This CDR3 is CASSETQGARGNQPQHF. CDR3 nucleotide sequence: TGTGCCAGCAGTGAGACCCAGGGGGCGCGGGGCAATCAGCCCCAGCATTTT.

This chain joins TRBV7-8 and TRBJ1-3; TRBD1 is a possible D gene (6 bases). Germline CDR1 SGHVS, CDR2 FQNEAQ. This CDR3 has 17 amino acids. V dropped 5 bases and J dropped 0 bases, with 17 bases sitting between them. In DNA form, the CDR3 reads TGTGCCAGCAGCGCCAGTTGGGGGCTAGTCTCTGGAAACACCATATATTTT. As protein: CASSASWGLVSGNTIYF.

The J gene is TRBJ1-1, the V gene TRBV20-1; weak D call: TRBD1 (5 bases). This CDR3 has 11 residues. Germline V gene lookup returns CDR1 DFQATT and CDR2 SNEGSKA (reference sequence). Between the trimmed V and J ends, which lost 1 base and 8 bases, there was a span of 8 bases. CDR3 amino acids: CSARGQLEAFF. The CDR3 nucleotides read TGCAGTGCTAGAGGACAGCTAGAAGCTTTCTTT.

This clone was detected a few times. This sequence joins TRBV4-2 and TRBJ2-1; 9 bases line up with TRBD2. Losses at the gene ends were 1 base for V and 4 bases for J; bases not matched to a gene: 8. Germline CDR1 LGHNA, CDR2 YNFKEQ. The CDR3 loop spans 17 amino acids. CDR3 in amino acids: CASSQGTSALRYNEQFF. The CDR3 nucleotides are TGTGCCAGCAGCCAAGGGACTAGCGCGCTACGGTACAATGAGCAGTTCTTC.

The chain is built from TRBV5-1 and TRBJ2-7, with D uncertain. The V end lost 0 bases, the J end lost 7 bases, and 17 bases lay between the germline ends. The germline CDR1 and CDR2 sequences are SGHRS and YFSETQ. CDR3 size: 15 residues. In nucleotides, the CDR3 is TGCGCCAGCAGCTTGGATCTGGGTGGGTACGGGGAGCAGTACTTC. It translates to CASSLDLGGYGEQYF.

Written as DNA, the CDR3 is TGTGCCAGCAGCTTAGCAGAGGGGGCAGTTAGCACCATATATTTT. As protein: CASSLAEGAVSTIYF. The rearrangement joins TRBV7-6 to TRBJ1-3; 7 bases align to TRBD1. V was pared by 0 bases and J by 9 bases, with 8 bases of the junction left unmatched. The germline CDR1 and CDR2 sequences are SGHVS and FNYEAQ. The CDR3 length is 15 residues.

The rearrangement joins TRBV2 to TRBJ1-1; D ambiguous. Trimming stripped 6 bases from V and 6 bases from J, with 20 bases between. Looked up from germline, CDR1 is SNHLY and CDR2 is FYNNEI. The CDR3 totals 15 residues. CDR3 in amino acids: CASRNSGISDSEAFF. The CDR3, as DNA: TGTGCCAGCAGAAACAGCGGAATTAGTGATTCTGAAGCTTTCTTT.

This chain's CDR3 is CASSPGLAGGPGETQYF. CDR3 in DNA: TGCGCCAGCAGCCCAGGACTAGCGGGAGGGCCGGGAGAGACCCAGTACTTC. The rearrangement uses TRBV5-1 and TRBJ2-5; 15 bases are shared with TRBD2. The V and J ends lost 4 bases and 4 bases, in that order; junction bases with no gene match: 8. Germline CDR1 SGHRS, CDR2 YFSETQ. This CDR3 has 17 residues.

DNA of the CDR3: TGTGCCAGTAGTATCTTCCGACAGTATAATCAGCCCCAGCATTTT. This encodes CASSIFRQYNQPQHF. The chain uses TRBV19 and TRBJ1-5; weak D call: TRBD1 (5 bases). Germline values: CDR1 LNHDA, CDR2 SQIVND (reference sequence). The CDR3 is 15 amino acids. V dropped 3 bases and J dropped 4 bases, with 13 bases sitting between them.

This CDR3 is CASSFPGQGRETQYF. CDR3 coding DNA: TGTGCCAGCAGCTTCCCGGGACAGGGGAGAGAGACCCAGTACTTC. The chain is built from TRBV11-1 and TRBJ2-5; 10 positions agree with TRBD1. The CDR3 spans 15 residues. V lost 3 bases to trimming and J lost 4 bases; unmatched junction nucleotides: 5. Germline CDR1 SGHAT, CDR2 FQDESV (reference sequence).

In this sample, this clone turned up once. The chain carries TRBV11-3 and TRBJ2-5; D is possibly TRBD2 (5 bases). V lost 1 base to trimming and J lost 5 bases, with 14 bases between them. The CDR3 is 15 residues long. The V gene's germline CDR1 is SGHNT and CDR2 YENEEA. In DNA, the CDR3 is TGTGCCAGCAGCTTAGGGGTTGTCGGCGGGGAGACCCAGTACTTC. Translating it yields CASSLGVVGGETQYF.

The chain links TRBV6-1 to TRBJ2-7, with TRBD2 as a possible D gene (5 bases). The germline V gene encodes CDR1 MNHNS and CDR2 SASEGT. This CDR3 region has 14 residues. V was shortened by 10 bases and J by 3 bases, with 19 bases between the two germline ends. The CDR3 nucleotides read TGTGCCACCCGGGCGGGCCCCATGGTCTACGAGCAGTACTTC. Translated, it gives CATRAGPMVYEQYF.

V usage is TRBV11-3 and J usage is TRBJ2-3; TRBD1 is a possible D gene (6 bases). V lost 3 bases to trimming and J lost 4 bases, with 11 bases between them. Germline assignment: CDR1 SGHNT and CDR2 YENEEA. The CDR3 length is 14 residues. Here the CDR3 reads CASSFGTYADTQYF. In DNA form, the CDR3 reads TGTGCCAGCAGCTTCGGGACATATGCAGATACGCAGTATTTT.

The genes are TRBV19 and TRBJ1-3; 7 bases fit TRBD1. This CDR3 comprises 14 residues. The V and J ends lost 8 bases and 0 bases, in that order; junction bases with no gene match: 4. Germline loops: CDR1 LNHDA, CDR2 SQIVND (reference sequence). Written as DNA, the CDR3 is TGTGCCAGTGGAGGGGACAGCTCTGGAAACACCATATATTTT. Residues: CASGGDSSGNTIYF.

This rearrangement joins TRBV4-2 to TRBJ2-7, with a weak D call TRBD2 (6 bases). Trimming pared 0 bases from V and 0 bases from J, leaving 12 bases between. From germline, CDR1 is LGHNA and CDR2 YNFKEQ. The CDR3 sequence is 16 residues long. This CDR3 is CASSQEVGGNSYEQYF. The CDR3 bases are TGTGCCAGCAGCCAAGAAGTAGGCGGGAACTCCTACGAGCAGTACTTC.

This chain links TRBV5-5 with TRBJ2-3; 10 bases are a match to TRBD2. The CDR3 length is 18 residues. V shed 4 bases and J 0 bases; nucleotides not matched to a gene: 11. Germline V CDR1 and CDR2: SGHKS, YYEKEE (reference sequence). DNA of the CDR3: TGTGCCAGCAGCGCCTCGACTAGCGGGTTTACTAGCACAGATACGCAGTATTTT. Amino acids: CASSASTSGFTSTDTQYF. The full variable domain, in which reference TRBV5-5 and TRBJ2-3 provide the parts outside the CDR3, is DAGVTQSPTHLIKTRGQQVTLRCSPISGHKSVSWYQQVLGQGPQFIFQYYEKEERGRGNFPDRFSARQFPNYSSELNVNALLLGDSALYLCASSASTSGFTSTDTQYFGPGTRLTVL.

This chain uses TRBV4-1 with TRBJ2-1, with D perhaps matching TRBD2 (6 bases). This CDR3 spans 17 amino acids. The germline V and J ends were trimmed by 0 bases and 0 bases, with 12 bases remaining between them. CDR1 is MGHRA, CDR2 YSYEKL, per germline. The CDR3 spells CASSQDPPGASYNEQFF. For the CDR3, the DNA is TGCGCCAGCAGCCAAGATCCTCCGGGAGCCTCCTACAATGAGCAGTTCTTC.

In this sample, this clone turned up a few times. The gene calls are TRBV27 and TRBJ1-1; unclear D gene. The CDR3 has 13 amino acids. Germline V gene lookup returns CDR1 MNHEY and CDR2 SMNVEV (reference sequence). Trimming shortened V by 8 bases and J by 1 base, and 11 bases separated the two germline ends. The CDR3 loop is CASVDFPNTEAFF. The CDR3 DNA reads TGTGCCAGCGTGGACTTCCCGAACACTGAAGCTTTCTTT.

This sequence joins TRBV19 and TRBJ1-4; 10 bases are a match to TRBD1. This CDR3 spans 15 amino acids. With 7 bases clipped from V and 4 bases from J, the junction kept 6 bases outside the gene matches. CDR1 is LNHDA and CDR2 is SQIVND in the germline V gene (reference sequence). The DNA for the CDR3 is TGTGCCAGTAATTTAGGGGACAGGGGTAATGAAAAACTGTTTTTT. This encodes CASNLGDRGNEKLFF.

The J gene is TRBJ2-7, the V gene TRBV6-5, with D maybe TRBD2 (6 bases). Looked up from germline, CDR1 is MNHEY and CDR2 is SVGAGI. This CDR3 comprises 14 residues. With 6 bases removed from V and 3 bases from J, the gap between germline ends came to 15 bases. CDR3 residues: CASSRSLANYEQYF. CDR3 DNA sequence: TGTGCCAGCAGCCGCTCACTAGCAAACTACGAGCAGTACTTC.

The chain carries TRBV7-3 and TRBJ2-1; a weak D match, TRBD2 (7 bases). The CDR3 contains 15 residues. The germline gives CDR1 SGHTA, CDR2 FQGTGA. V shed 5 bases and J shed 9 bases, with 20 bases lying between them. In nucleotides, the CDR3 is TGTGCCAGCAGCCCCGGGGGCGGGGGTGGGGGTGAGCAGTTCTTC. Its translation is CASSPGGGGGGEQFF.

The chain recombines TRBV28 with TRBJ2-2; the D is unclear. V was shortened by 10 bases and J by 4 bases, with 10 bases between the two germline ends. This CDR3 is 12 amino acids long. CDR1 and CDR2 (germline): MDHEN, SYDVKM. The CDR3: CATARGTGELFF. DNA of the CDR3: TGTGCCACCGCTCGAGGCACCGGGGAGCTGTTTTTT.

The V gene is TRBV18, the J gene TRBJ2-5, with D perhaps TRBD1 (6 bases). This CDR3 spans 13 amino acids. The V and J ends lost 3 bases and 5 bases respectively, with 10 bases between them. Germline values: CDR1 KGHSH, CDR2 LQKENI. CDR3 sequence (DNA): TGTGCCAGCTCACCGACAGGTTCGGAGACCCAGTACTTC. Its protein product is CASSPTGSETQYF.

The CDR3 coding sequence is TGTGCCAGCAGCTTAGCGCCAAGCACAGATACGCAGTATTTT. Translating it yields CASSLAPSTDTQYF. J is TRBJ2-3 and V is TRBV7-3; D not certain. Per the germline V gene, CDR1 is SGHTA and CDR2 is FQGTGA. The V end was cut by 2 bases, the J end by 0 bases, with 6 bases between. The CDR3 sequence is 14 residues long.